This T cell receptor (beta chain) appears in the sequencing data of a study of cytomegalovirus exposure and HLA in healthy donors. In the study overall: An early data release held tens of millions of unique TCRs from HLA-typed donors.

Primers for the PCR totalled 60 Vbeta and 13 Jbeta. TCRdb's copy holds only in-frame clones and misses some; the assay was immunoSEQ multiplex PCR. The sample has roughly 200,000 clones; less than 80% are singletons. This clone was recorded once. Its antigen is currently unknown. The CDR3 has 14 amino acids. Germline assignment: CDR1 LNHDA and CDR2 SQIVND (reference sequence). The ends lost 0 bases at V and 8 bases at J; junction bases unmatched: 6. Study findings and constraints: Using the classifier, cytomegalovirus status was reportedly diagnosed with high specificity and sensitivity.

What was sequenced was PBMCs. The rearrangement joins TRBV19 to TRBJ1-2, with 7 bases matching TRBD1. This TCR was recovered from a woman in her 40s in good health and CMV-seronegative. The CDR3: CASSIDTGAYGYTF. The CDR3 nucleotides read TGTGCCAGTAGTATAGATACAGGGGCCTACGGCTACACCTTC.